This T cell receptor (beta chain) was sequenced during a study of control samples from healthy donors and cancer patients. The CDR3 extends over 16 amino acids. Looked up from germline, CDR1 is KGHDR and CDR2 is SFDVKD. The ends lost 4 bases at V and 0 bases at J; junction bases unmatched: 4. The repertoire was sequenced with immunoSEQ multiplex PCR; TCRdb's copy has only in-frame clones and lacks some. Of 150,000 to 200,000 clones listed, almost 90% are singletons. This clone has only one observation. V is TRBV24-1 and J is TRBJ2-3, with TRBD2 identical over 9 bases. The sequenced material came from blood. The sequence came from a woman aged 45 to 65 in good health. CDR3: CATSDALAGSTDTQYF. The CDR3 coding sequence is TGTGCCACCAGTGACGCCCTAGCGGGAAGCACAGATACGCAGTATTTT.